This T cell receptor beta chain derives from a study of blood T cell repertoires in COVID-19. Study summary: The study drew acute and convalescent COVID-19 samples from the United States, Italy and Spain. Nucleic acid was either cDNA or gDNA, and it came from T cells, B-cell-depleted T cells, or PBMCs.

The CDR3 has 14 amino acids. CDR1 and CDR2 from the germline V gene are KGHSH and LQKENI. The V end lost 6 bases, the J end lost 0 bases, and 12 bases lay between the germline ends. Per the authors' pipeline: Amplification with reference gene primers provided the estimates of nucleated cell counts. Libraries were prepared by immunoSEQ multiplex PCR; TCRdb keeps only in-frame clonotypes and omits some of them. V, J and clone size are taken as reported in that table, and D and trimming were inferred from the DNA itself. The data contain about 83,000 clones, approximately 86% of them singletons. The chain carries TRBV18 and TRBJ2-7; a weak D match, TRBD2 (7 bases). The sample comprised peripheral blood. The TCR was taken from a woman aged 50 to 60 with active or convalescent COVID-19. CDR3 protein: CASSQGGDSYEQYF. CDR3 sequence (DNA): TGTGCCAGCTCGCAAGGGGGGGACTCCTACGAGCAGTACTTC.